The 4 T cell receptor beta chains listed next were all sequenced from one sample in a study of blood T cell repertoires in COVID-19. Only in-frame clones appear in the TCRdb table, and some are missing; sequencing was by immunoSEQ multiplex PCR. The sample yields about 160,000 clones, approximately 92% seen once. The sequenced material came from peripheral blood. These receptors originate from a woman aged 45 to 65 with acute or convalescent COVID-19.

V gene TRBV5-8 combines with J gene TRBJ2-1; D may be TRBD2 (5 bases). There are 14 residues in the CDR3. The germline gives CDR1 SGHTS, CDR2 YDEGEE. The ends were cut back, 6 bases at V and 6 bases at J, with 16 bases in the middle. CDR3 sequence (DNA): TGTGCCAGCACCCGCGAAAATCGGGGCAATGAGCAGTTCTTC. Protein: CASTRENRGNEQFF.

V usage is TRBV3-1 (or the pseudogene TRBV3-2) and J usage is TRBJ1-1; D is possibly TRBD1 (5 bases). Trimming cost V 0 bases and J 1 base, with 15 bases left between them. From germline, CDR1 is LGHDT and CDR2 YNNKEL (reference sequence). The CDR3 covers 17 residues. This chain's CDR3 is CASSQDREGRANTEAFF. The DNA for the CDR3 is TGTGCCAGCAGCCAAGATAGGGAGGGGCGGGCGAACACTGAAGCTTTCTTT.

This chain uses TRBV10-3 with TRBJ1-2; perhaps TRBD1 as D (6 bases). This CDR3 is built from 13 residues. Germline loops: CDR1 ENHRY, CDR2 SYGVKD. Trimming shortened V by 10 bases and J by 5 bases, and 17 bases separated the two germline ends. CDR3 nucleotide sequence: TGTGCCACATTCCAGGGGTCTGGGTATGGCTACACCTTC. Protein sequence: CATFQGSGYGYTF.

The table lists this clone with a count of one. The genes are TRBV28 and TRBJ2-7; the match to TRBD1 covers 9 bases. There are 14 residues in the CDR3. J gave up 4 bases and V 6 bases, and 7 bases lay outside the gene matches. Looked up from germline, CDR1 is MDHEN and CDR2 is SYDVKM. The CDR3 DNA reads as TGTGCCAGCAGACGCACAGGGGGCAGGTACGAGCAGTACTTC. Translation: CASRRTGGRYEQYF.